These 21 T cell receptor beta chains were sequenced from one sample in a study of blood T cell repertoires in COVID-19. This table comes from immunoSEQ multiplex PCR, and its TCRdb copy is limited to in-frame clones, with some not included. This sample carries 78,000 or so clones, about four fifths of them seen once, and the ten largest clones take 8.5% to 10%. The sequenced sample was peripheral blood. The receptors come from a human donor in a cohort sampled during active COVID-19.

V and J are TRBV18 and TRBJ1-5; 8 bases map to TRBD1. The germline CDR1 and CDR2 sequences are KGHSH and LQKENI. The CDR3 extends over 16 amino acids. V trimming: 4 bases; J trimming: 5 bases; junction bases outside the gene matches: 10. The CDR3 loop reads CASSLFRDRTDQPQHF. CDR3 DNA: TGTGCCAGCTCACTGTTCCGGGACAGGACCGATCAGCCCCAGCATTTT.

This clone was recorded once. This chain joins TRBV28 and TRBJ2-7, with TRBD2 as a possible D gene (6 bases). Trimming took 6 bases from V and 0 from J, leaving 15 bases between them. The CDR3 extends over 15 amino acids. Germline V gene sequence: CDR1 MDHEN, CDR2 SYDVKM. The CDR3 DNA reads as TGTGCCAGCAGCCCATCTGGGGGGTTCTCCTACGAGCAGTACTTC. Residues: CASSPSGGFSYEQYF. Using reference TRBV28 and TRBJ2-7 for the parts outside the CDR3, the full variable domain is DVKVTQSSRYLVKRTGEKVFLECVQDMDHENMFWYRQDPGLGLRLIYFSYDVKMKEKGDIPEGYSVSREKKERFSLILESASTNQTSMYLCASSPSGGFSYEQYFGPGTRLTVT.

Concerning this clone itself: The identical CDR3 is also encoded by other nucleotide sequences in the sample. The chain employs TRBV5-1 and TRBJ2-5; tentatively, D is TRBD2 (6 bases). Per the germline V gene, CDR1 is SGHRS and CDR2 is YFSETQ. CDR3 size: 14 residues. The V gene lost 0 bases and the J gene lost 2 bases, with 8 bases spanning the gap. For the CDR3, the DNA is TGCGCCAGCAGCTTGGCCGGGGGTCAAGAGACCCAGTACTTC. This sequence encodes CASSLAGGQETQYF.

CDR3 amino acids: CATSDSRRFQPQHF. DNA for the CDR3: TGTGCCACCAGTGACTCGAGGAGGTTTCAGCCCCAGCATTTT. This chain uses TRBV24-1 with TRBJ1-5; D gene uncertain. This CDR3 spans 14 amino acids. V was cut by 4 bases and J by 6 bases, with 12 bases left in between. From germline, CDR1 is KGHDR and CDR2 SFDVKD.

The V call is TRBV19, the J call TRBJ2-1; a weak D match, TRBD1 (6 bases). The CDR3 contains 14 residues. Germline V gene data show CDR1 as LNHDA and CDR2 as SQIVND (reference sequence). The ends were cut back, 3 bases at V and 9 bases at J, with 15 bases in the middle. The CDR3 loop reads CASSILTSTGEQFF. As DNA, the CDR3 is TGTGCCAGTAGTATCCTGACCTCGACAGGTGAGCAGTTCTTC.

The chain is built from TRBV3-1 (or the pseudogene TRBV3-2) and TRBJ2-7; unclear D gene. The V gene's germline CDR1 is LGHDT and CDR2 YNNKEL (reference sequence). Trimming removed 0 bases from V and 3 bases from J, with 9 bases in between. The CDR3 runs to 14 residues. CDR3 sequence reads: CASSQDPGGYEQYF. Written as DNA, the CDR3 is TGTGCCAGCAGCCAAGATCCAGGTGGCTACGAGCAGTACTTC.

The rearrangement joins TRBV6-1 to TRBJ1-3, with 7 bases that match TRBD1. The V segment lost 4 bases and the J segment 0 bases; nucleotides outside the gene matches: 9. There are 17 residues in the CDR3. CDR1 MNHNS and CDR2 SASEGT come from the germline V gene. Written as DNA, the CDR3 is TGTGCCAGCAGTGCTGTGCGGGACAGCAGCTCTGGAAACACCATATATTTT. Translation: CASSAVRDSSSGNTIYF.

The chain joins TRBV28 to TRBJ2-7; TRBD2 is a possible D gene (6 bases). V shed 5 bases and J shed 7 bases, with 21 bases lying between them. This CDR3 contains 15 residues. Germline CDR1 reads MDHEN; CDR2 reads SYDVKM. The CDR3 spells CASSLKRVRAGEQYF. The CDR3 region has the DNA TGTGCCAGCAGTCTAAAGCGGGTCCGGGCGGGTGAGCAGTACTTC. The whole variable domain, filled in from reference TRBV28 and TRBJ2-7, reads DVKVTQSSRYLVKRTGEKVFLECVQDMDHENMFWYRQDPGLGLRLIYFSYDVKMKEKGDIPEGYSVSREKKERFSLILESASTNQTSMYLCASSLKRVRAGEQYFGPGTRLTVT.

The chain links TRBV28 to TRBJ2-7; D is perhaps TRBD1 (5 bases). The CDR3 is made up of 13 amino acids. Germline V gene lookup returns CDR1 MDHEN and CDR2 SYDVKM. The ends were cut back, 7 bases at V and 2 bases at J, with 12 bases in the middle. CDR3 region: CASTPDSTYEQYF. The CDR3 coding sequence is TGTGCCAGCACCCCCGACAGTACCTACGAGCAGTACTTC. Together with reference TRBV28 and TRBJ2-7, the CDR3 gives the full variable domain: DVKVTQSSRYLVKRTGEKVFLECVQDMDHENMFWYRQDPGLGLRLIYFSYDVKMKEKGDIPEGYSVSREKKERFSLILESASTNQTSMYLCASTPDSTYEQYFGPGTRLTVT.

The V gene is TRBV7-9, the J gene TRBJ1-6; 7 bases are a match to TRBD1. The germline V gene has CDR1 SEHNR and CDR2 FQNEAQ (reference sequence). With V trimmed by 5 bases and J by 9 bases, 10 bases remained unmatched. This CDR3 is 15 amino acids long. The chain's CDR3 is CASSPPGTDGSPLHF. The CDR3, as DNA: TGTGCCAGCAGCCCGCCCGGGACAGATGGTTCACCCCTCCACTTT.

The CDR3 reads CASSLQGDNQNSNQPQHF. CDR3 bases: TGTGCCAGCAGCTTACAGGGGGATAACCAGAATAGCAATCAGCCCCAGCATTTT. The chain has TRBV11-3 and TRBJ1-5; 7 bases match TRBD1. The length of the CDR3 is 18 residues. J was trimmed by 0 bases and V by 2 bases; bases with no gene match: 10. Looked up from germline, CDR1 is SGHNT and CDR2 is YENEEA. The full variable domain, completed using reference TRBV11-3 and TRBJ1-5, is EAGVVQSPRYKIIEKKQPVAFWCNPISGHNTLYWYLQNLGQGPELLIRYENEEAVDDSQLPKDRFSAERLKGVDSTLKIQPAELGDSAVYLCASSLQGDNQNSNQPQHFGDGTRLSIL.

The chain joins TRBV9 to TRBJ2-1, with 14 bases identical to TRBD2. Germline loops: CDR1 SGDLS, CDR2 YYNGEE. This CDR3 is built from 17 residues. V dropped 0 bases and J dropped 4; count of bases not matched to a gene: 3. CDR3 in amino acids: CASSVGLAGGPYNEQFF. CDR3 coding DNA: TGTGCCAGCAGCGTAGGACTAGCGGGGGGGCCGTACAATGAGCAGTTCTTC.

The chain combines TRBV6-5 with TRBJ2-7; possibly TRBD2 for D (5 bases). This CDR3 contains 16 residues. The V gene lost 0 bases and the J gene lost 5 bases, with 17 bases spanning the gap. Germline CDR1 and CDR2: MNHEY and SVGAGI. The CDR3 protein is CASSYSMATTGHEQYF. CDR3 DNA sequence: TGTGCCAGCAGTTACTCGATGGCGACTACCGGACACGAGCAGTACTTC.

This clone came up once. V usage is TRBV7-3 and J usage is TRBJ2-1; D not certain. Germline V gene sequence: CDR1 SGHTA, CDR2 FQGTGA. The V gene lost 4 bases and the J gene lost 7 bases, with 14 bases spanning the gap. This CDR3 comprises 14 residues. The CDR3 region is CASSSTPSSNEQFF. In DNA form, the CDR3 reads TGTGCCAGCAGCTCTACCCCTAGTTCAAATGAGCAGTTCTTC.

The CDR3 DNA sequence: TGTGCCAGCAGCTTAAGGGGTTCCTATGGCTACACCTTC. Translating gives CASSLRGSYGYTF. This chain links TRBV7-9 with TRBJ1-2, with a weak D call TRBD1 (5 bases). V lost 2 bases and J 4 bases, leaving 8 bases between the germline ends. Germline V lookup: CDR1 SEHNR, CDR2 FQNEAQ (reference sequence). The CDR3 has 13 residues.

The V and J genes are TRBV5-4 and TRBJ2-7; TRBD2 might be the D (6 bases). The CDR3 loop spans 14 amino acids. The germline CDR1 and CDR2 sequences are SGHNT and YYREEE (reference sequence). The germline V and J ends were trimmed by 0 bases and 3 bases, with 10 bases remaining between them. In DNA, the CDR3 is TGTGCCAGCAGCTTGGCCCCGGGGGACTACGAGCAGTACTTC. Encoded protein: CASSLAPGDYEQYF.

Comments on this clone: Other DNA sequences in the same sample also yield this CDR3. The chain recombines TRBV12-3 or TRBV12-4 with TRBJ2-7, with a possible D match to TRBD1 (5 bases). CDR3 length: 13 residues. Trimming took 3 bases from V and 3 from J, leaving 9 bases between them. CDR3 DNA: TGTGCCAGCAGTTTTCAGGGCGGCTACGAGCAGTACTTC. This encodes CASSFQGGYEQYF.

The chain employs TRBV28 and TRBJ2-1, with D possibly matching TRBD1 (6 bases). Germline CDR1 and CDR2: MDHEN and SYDVKM. The CDR3 consists of 12 residues. V gave up 7 bases and J gave up 16 bases, with 20 bases separating them. The CDR3 DNA reads as TGTGCCAGCAAATCCGCAGAGACAGGCCATTTCTTC. This sequence encodes CASKSAETGHFF.

This chain links TRBV9 with TRBJ2-1; 9 bases map to TRBD2. This CDR3 has 15 residues. Germline-derived CDR1 and CDR2 are SGDLS and YYNGEE. V lost 4 bases to trimming and J lost 10 bases; unmatched junction nucleotides: 12. This CDR3 is CASSPAGGLSQEQFF. The CDR3 region has the DNA TGTGCCAGCAGCCCCGCGGGGGGGCTATCACAGGAGCAGTTCTTC. Drawing the rest from reference TRBV9 and TRBJ2-1, the complete variable domain is DSGVTQTPKHLITATGQRVTLRCSPRSGDLSVYWYQQSLDQGLQFLIQYYNGEERAKGNILERFSAQQFPDLHSELNLSSLELGDSALYFCASSPAGGLSQEQFFGPGTRLTVL.

This clone turned up a few times. The chain uses TRBV6-5 and TRBJ2-7, with D perhaps TRBD1 (5 bases). CDR3 length equals 14 residues. V shed 6 bases and J shed 2 bases, with 14 bases lying between them. Germline V gives CDR1 MNHEY, CDR2 SVGAGI. Written as DNA, the CDR3 is TGTGCCAGCAGCGCAACGTTGACAGCCTACGAGCAGTACTTC. Translated, it gives CASSATLTAYEQYF.

The V call is TRBV15, the J call TRBJ2-2, with a possible D match to TRBD1 (6 bases). CDR3 length equals 16 residues. The germline V gene has CDR1 LNHNV and CDR2 YYDKDF (reference sequence). The V and J ends lost 3 bases and 2 bases respectively, with 13 bases between them. This chain's CDR3 is CATSRHTGTNTGELFF. CDR3 sequence (DNA): TGTGCCACCAGCAGGCACACAGGGACCAACACCGGGGAGCTGTTTTTT.